This entry is about one T cell receptor (beta chain). Its target is not known. A Clinical Activity Score of at least 3, a NOSPECS grade of at least 4 and a duration under 3 months were recorded in the ophthalmopathy patients. Clinicians diagnosed patients from clinical symptoms, serum thyroxine and TRAb, thyroid ultrasound and orbital computed tomography. This record comes from a study of T cells in Graves' hyperthyroidism and ophthalmopathy. General observations from the study: Ophthalmopathy, as predicted by the model, came a median about seven months after the prediction. Most clonotypes expanded in the thyroid (above 0.001) were also present in blood.

What was amplified from RNA transcripts were TCR beta CDR3 regions. First-round RT-PCR targeting the TCR CDR3 was performed with the HTBI primer set. MiXCR was run by TCRdb on the multiplex PCR reads, yielding one entry per CDR3 protein. Of over 350,000 distinct CDR3 sequences in the sample, around 15% were seen once. The CDR3 is made up of 15 amino acids. The junction had 8 bases not matched to a gene; V was cut back by 2 bases and J by 6 bases. Germline-derived CDR1 and CDR2 are MDHEN and SYDVKM. The source material was blood. The sequence derives from a man aged 45-60 years with Graves' ophthalmopathy. The V gene is TRBV28, the J gene TRBJ2-7, with 9 bases matching TRBD2. The chain's CDR3 is CASSLAGGPRLEQYF. Here the CDR3 DNA reads TGTGCCAGCAGTTTAGCGGGAGGGCCCAGGCTCGAGCAGTACTTC.